This T cell receptor beta chain was profiled in a study of T cells in Graves' hyperthyroidism and ophthalmopathy (dated by TCRdb to the late 2010s). About the study as a whole: Peripheral blood samples were taken at the time of initial diagnosis, prior to any treatment. To identify TCR V-J signatures that set the groups apart, the researchers used a discovery cohort of more than 95 patients, made up of around 42 with Graves' ophthalmopathy and about 60 with stable Graves' hyperthyroidism. Whether ophthalmopathy could be predicted prospectively was tested in an independent validation cohort made up of under 20 hyperthyroidism patients plus 17 patients who later progressed to ophthalmopathy. The roughly 90 discovery patients were divided at random into training and test sets in a 7:3 ratio. In addition, the study compared T-cell repertoires in thyroid tissue and in blood from five to seven Graves' hyperthyroidism patients. Once sampling was done, hyperthyroidism patients were given methimazole at a starting dose of 30 mg daily, whereas ophthalmopathy patients were given high-dose intravenous methylprednisolone. The paper reports TCR Vbeta CDR3 sequencing of some 140 peripheral blood samples: around 45 ophthalmopathy, approximately 74 hyperthyroidism and some 17 progressor patients.

CDR1 and CDR2 are drawn from the germline V gene: MNHNS, SASEGT. The CDR3 holds 11 amino acids from the cysteine to the phenylalanine. Only the CDR3 part of the read is kept: 33 bases, read in frame from the first base. V is reduced by 8 bases and J by 10 bases, leaving a spacing of 14 bases between them. What the study reported, not specific to this receptor: During validation, the model predicted progression to ophthalmopathy a median of approximately 6 months ahead of onset, with approximately 71% sensitivity and about 75% specificity. Blood samples also contained most of the expanded thyroid clonotypes (frequency above 0.001), which suggests that blood repertoires may reflect thyroid immune responses. A model built on a 13 V-J signature distinguished ophthalmopathy from stable hyperthyroidism, reaching around 90% sensitivity and around 82% specificity in cross-validation and 80%/75% in testing. No statistical method was used to fix the sample size in advance, and group allocation was not hidden from the investigators.

Stable Graves' hyperthyroidism was defined as the absence of progression to ophthalmopathy over 18 months of follow-up. Hyperthyroidism patients were newly diagnosed, had a disease duration of under 2 months, and were aged 18 to 65 years. The study excluded patients with uncontrolled infections, other autoimmune diseases, pregnancy or lactation. Diagnoses relied on clinical symptoms, serum thyroxine and TRAb, thyroid ultrasound and orbital computed tomography. PBMCs were separated from approximately 9.9 ml of fresh peripheral blood using Ficoll-Paque density gradient centrifugation. Total RNA was extracted with Trizol reagent, and quality was checked on an Agilent 2100 Bioanalyzer. This clonotype was detected only a few times. There is no known antigen for this receptor. It has no much larger one-base neighbor in the sample; base qualities were not kept. The TCR beta CDR3 regions were amplified from RNA transcripts. For the first round of RT-PCR on the TCR CDR3, the HTBI primer set was used together with the Qiagen OneStep RT-PCR kit. The libraries were constructed in a second round of multiplex PCR and then size-selected and purified. Libraries were sequenced paired-end with 100 bp reads on an Illumina HiSeq2000. As for the authors' bioinformatics: SOAPnuke was used to process the raw data, throwing out any read that contained adapters or uncalled bases, had a mean Phred below 15, or lacked an exact constant-primer or identifier match. High-quality paired reads were merged using COPE v1.2.5, and each unique nucleotide sequence was defined as a clonotype. MiTCR v1.1 was used to align the clonotypes against IMGT TRBV, TRBD and TRBJ reference segments. Only V-J combinations with frequency above 0.0001, covering about 99% of repertoires, were analysed. A TCS score was defined as the ratio of F50 (clonal expansion) to E x V (chaos), with BLOSUM62-based TCRdist applied between CDR3 peptides within each V-J. Welch's t-statistics and random forest reduced 500 to 650 V-J features to 13, which were used in a naive Bayes classifier (R e1071). Using fastp at Q25 and MiXCR, TCRdb reprocessed the public reads and kept productive beta chains. A single entry per CDR3 protein holds the most common genes and DNA from its merged rows. These V and J calls rely on TCRdb rather than the paper's analysis. A total of around 580,000 distinct CDR3 sequences appear in this sample, approximately 15% of them only once. The top ten clones comprise 15% to 20% of the sample.

The TCR comes from a woman aged 18-29 years with Graves' hyperthyroidism. The sample was blood. The receptor chain draws on TRBV6-1 and TRBJ1-2; the D gene cannot be resolved reliably. At the DNA level, the sequence is TGTGCCAGCGGAGATCAACGGGACTACACCTTC. It is translated as CASGDQRDYTF.